This entry lists 23 T cell receptor beta chains sequenced from one sample in a study of vaccination and CD4 T cells after COVID-19. Sample treatment: approximately 10-day PBMC culture with coronavirus spike peptide pools or control peptides (ViraFEST assay). Samples of CD4+ T cells were obtained from the unexposed donor before the COVID-19 pandemic (2011-2018). Their antigens remain unidentified. An Oncomine TCR Beta short-read assay was used to sequence the DNA from cultured CD4+ T cells. MiXCR, run by TCRdb on the PCR reads, gives a single entry per CDR3 protein. In the table there are some 7,000 distinct CDR3 sequences, about 29% of which are singletons. The sample consisted of CD4+ T cells from blood, cultured in vitro. These receptors all come from a human donor in good health.

This sequence joins TRBV2 and TRBJ2-7; D remains unclear. The V end lost 7 bases, the J end lost 1 base, and 8 bases lay between the germline ends. The CDR3 length is 12 residues. CDR1 is SNHLY and CDR2 is FYNNEI in the germline V gene. The CDR3 DNA is TGTGCCAGCAACCAGGCTTCCTACGAGCAGTACTTC. Translated: CASNQASYEQYF.

The CDR3 DNA is TGTGCCAGCAGCTTCACCACCGTCGGGGAGCTGTTTTTT. This codes for CASSFTTVGELFF. This rearrangement joins TRBV11-3 to TRBJ2-2; D unresolved. The CDR3 sequence is 13 residues long. The germline CDR1 and CDR2 sequences are SGHNT and YENEEA. V lost 3 bases to trimming and J lost 7 bases, with 9 bases between them.

This clonotype was found a few times. The J gene is TRBJ1-6, the V gene TRBV27; D gene uncertain. CDR1 is MNHEY, CDR2 SMNVEV, per germline (reference sequence). Trimming left V 2 bases short and J 9 bases short, with 5 bases between. This CDR3 comprises 12 residues. In DNA, the CDR3 is TGTGCCAGCAGTTTAGTATCTTCACCCCTCCACTTT. It codes for CASSLVSSPLHF.

Of note for this clonotype: A much larger clonotype is one base distant, so this may be a read error. The rearrangement uses TRBV19 and TRBJ2-2; D gene uncertain. The CDR3 has 13 amino acids. Trimming removed 1 base at V and 9 bases at J, with 9 bases between. The germline V gene has CDR1 LNHDA and CDR2 SQIVND (reference sequence). The CDR3 sequence: CASSIASLRELFF. The CDR3 bases are TGTGCCAGTAGTATAGCTTCGCTAAGGGAGCTGTTTTTT.

With regard to this clonotype: A junction end diverges from the germline sequence, so it may reflect a read error. The V and J genes are TRBV2 and TRBJ2-5; D may correspond to TRBD1 or TRBD2 (7 bases each). This CDR3 contains 14 residues. Germline V gene lookup returns CDR1 SNHLY and CDR2 FYNNEI. The CDR3 DNA reads as TGTGCCAGCAGCCGACAGGGAGGGAAAGAGTCCCAGTACTTC. Encoded protein: CASSRQGGKESQYF. The variable domain in full, completed from reference TRBV2 and TRBJ2-5, reads EPEVTQTPSHQVTQMGQEVILRCVPISNHLYFYWYRQILGQKVEFLVSFYNNEISEKSEIFDDQFSVERPDGSNFTLKIRSTKLEDSAMYFCASSRQGGKESQYFGPGTRLLVL.

The chain uses TRBV7-3 and TRBJ2-3, with 10 bases matching TRBD2. V lost 5 bases and J lost 4; bases outside the gene matches: 21. The CDR3 runs to 20 residues. Looked up from germline, CDR1 is SGHTA and CDR2 is FQGTGA. CDR3: CASSRQNLGSGGAGADTQYF. The CDR3 bases are TGTGCCAGCAGCCGACAAAACCTCGGAAGCGGGGGGGCCGGCGCAGATACGCAGTATTTT.

The sample holds one count of this clonotype. V gene TRBV20-1 combines with J gene TRBJ2-1; 9 bases are a match to TRBD1. Germline values: CDR1 DFQATT, CDR2 SNEGSKA (reference sequence). The trim removed 6 bases at V and 5 bases at J, leaving 8 bases unmatched. This CDR3 has 14 residues. The CDR3 sequence: CSAKTGGANNEQFF. In DNA form, the CDR3 reads TGCAGTGCAAAAACAGGGGGCGCCAACAATGAGCAGTTCTTC.

This clonotype is medium-sized within its sample. This chain uses TRBV10-3 with TRBJ1-2; 7 bases line up with TRBD1. The CDR3 runs 14 residues. The ends lost 2 bases at V and 5 bases at J; junction bases unmatched: 5. Germline assignment: CDR1 ENHRY and CDR2 SYGVKD. CDR3 in amino acids: CAISEREQGYGYTF. The CDR3 DNA is TGTGCCATCAGTGAGAGAGAACAGGGGTATGGCTACACCTTC.

This clonotype was counted a few times. The rearrangement uses TRBV6-1 and TRBJ1-1; D gene unclear. The CDR3 length is 14 residues. Trimming left V 8 bases short and J 1 base short, with 14 bases between. The germline V gene encodes CDR1 MNHNS and CDR2 SASEGT. The CDR3 DNA is TGTGCCAGCCAAGTAGACCCTGCGAACACTGAAGCTTTCTTT. This translates into CASQVDPANTEAFF.

This clonotype was counted a few times. The rearrangement links TRBV21-1 to TRBJ1-6; TRBD1 was called by the table and not checked on the DNA. TRBV21-1 is designated a pseudogene. CDR3 length: 15 residues. The CDR3 loop reads CASSTQGPYNSPLHF. The CDR3 bases are TGTGCCAGCAGCACGCAGGGACCCTATAATTCACCCCTCCACTTT.

The rearrangement joins TRBV18 to TRBJ2-5; D is unresolved. The CDR3 sequence is 14 residues long. Trimming shortened V by 3 bases and J by 4 bases, and 12 bases separated the two germline ends. Germline V lookup: CDR1 KGHSH, CDR2 LQKENI. The CDR3 region is CASSPNAPGETQYF. DNA of the CDR3: TGTGCCAGCTCACCGAACGCACCGGGAGAGACCCAGTACTTC.

This clonotype has just a few counts. This sequence joins TRBV6-1 and TRBJ1-5, with TRBD1 identical over 7 bases. Unmatched junction bases numbered 3, after V lost 10 bases and J lost 0 bases. The CDR3 is 13 amino acids. CDR1 MNHNS and CDR2 SASEGT come from the germline V gene. The CDR3 DNA reads as TGTGCCACGGGACAGTCTAGCAATCAGCCCCAGCATTTT. It is translated as CATGQSSNQPQHF.

This clonotype was observed a handful of times. V is TRBV11-2 and J is TRBJ2-5; 9 nucleotides line up with TRBD1. From germline, CDR1 is SGHAT and CDR2 FQNNGV. This CDR3 spans 13 amino acids. V was clipped by 2 bases and J by 7 bases; unmatched bases: 2. Here the CDR3 reads CASSLRQGVTQYF. The CDR3 DNA sequence: TGTGCCAGCAGCTTAAGACAGGGGGTGACCCAGTACTTC.

V is TRBV5-1 and J is TRBJ1-2; 8 bases agree with TRBD1. J gave up 6 bases and V 4 bases, and 2 bases lay outside the gene matches. Germline CDR1 reads SGHRS; CDR2 reads YFSETQ. The CDR3 covers 12 residues. DNA for the CDR3: TGCGCCAGCAGCCTACAGGGGGATGGCTACACCTTC. Translated: CASSLQGDGYTF. Variable domain in full (rest from reference TRBV5-1 and TRBJ1-2): KAGVTQTPRYLIKTRGQQVTLSCSPISGHRSVSWYQQTPGQGLQFLFEYFSETQRNKGNFPGRFSGRQFSNSRSEMNVSTLELGDSALYLCASSLQGDGYTFGSGTRLTVV.

This clonotype was counted once. The genes are TRBV10-1 and TRBJ1-3; D is unresolved. The ends were cut back, 3 bases at V and 0 bases at J, with 12 bases in the middle. This CDR3 spans 16 amino acids. Germline assignment: CDR1 WNHNN and CDR2 SYGVQD (reference sequence). The CDR3 nucleotides are TGCGCCAGCAGTGAAAGATGGGATATCTCTGGAAACACCATATATTTT. Translation gives CASSERWDISGNTIYF.

This clonotype has only a few counts. CDR3 residues: CATSDEDEQFF. The DNA of the CDR3 is TGTGCCACCAGTGATGAAGATGAGCAGTTCTTC. V usage is TRBV24-1 and J usage is TRBJ2-1; unclear D gene. V lost 3 bases to trimming and J lost 8 bases, with 4 bases between them. This CDR3 has 11 residues. Germline CDR1 reads KGHDR; CDR2 reads SFDVKD.

The rearrangement uses TRBV7-2 and TRBJ1-1; D remains unclear. Germline CDR1 and CDR2: SGHTA and FQGNSA. Trimming removed 1 base from V and 1 base from J, with 7 bases in between. The CDR3 runs to 14 residues. This CDR3 reads CASSLDRGNTEAFF. In nucleotides, the CDR3 is TGTGCCAGCAGCTTAGACAGAGGGAACACTGAAGCTTTCTTT.

This chain links TRBV7-2 with TRBJ2-7; no clear D gene. Trimming took off 4 bases at V and 1 base at J, with 11 bases between the two ends. The CDR3 is 14 amino acids. CDR1 SGHTA and CDR2 FQGNSA come from the germline V gene. The CDR3 region has the DNA TGTGCCAGCAGCTCTAACATTGTTTCCTACGAGCAGTACTTC. The encoded protein is CASSSNIVSYEQYF.

The chain is built from TRBV20-1 and TRBJ1-5; D call uncertain. This CDR3 region has 16 residues. The V end was cut by 0 bases, the J end by 0 bases, with 12 bases between. The germline gives CDR1 DFQATT, CDR2 SNEGSKA (reference sequence). CDR3 amino acids: CSARDLGGNSNQPQHF. CDR3 in DNA: TGCAGTGCTAGAGATCTGGGAGGTAATAGCAATCAGCCCCAGCATTTT.

The chain is built from TRBV5-4 and TRBJ2-5; D might be TRBD1 (6 bases). The germline V gene has CDR1 SGHNT and CDR2 YYREEE (reference sequence). The CDR3 sequence is 15 residues long. With 2 bases removed from V and 4 bases from J, the gap between germline ends came to 15 bases. CDR3 bases: TGTGCCAGCAGCTTACGACAGGTAACGGGAGAGACCCAGTACTTC. It is translated as CASSLRQVTGETQYF.

This clonotype was counted a few times. The gene calls are TRBV20-1 and TRBJ2-2; 10 nucleotides align to TRBD2. This CDR3 has 15 amino acids. Germline CDR1 reads DFQATT; CDR2 reads SNEGSKA (reference sequence). Germline trimming cut 5 bases from V and 1 base from J; bases unmatched to any gene: 4. The CDR3 DNA sequence: TGCAGTGCTGGACGGACTAGCGGGAACACCGGGGAGCTGTTTTTT. This sequence encodes CSAGRTSGNTGELFF.

By sample fraction, this clonotype is medium-sized. V usage is TRBV20-1 and J usage is TRBJ1-2; a weak D match, TRBD1 (6 bases). The CDR3 runs 12 residues. Germline V lookup: CDR1 DFQATT, CDR2 SNEGSKA (reference sequence). Trimming removed 4 bases at V and 4 bases at J, with 10 bases between. CDR3 loop: CSATGVTYGYTF. CDR3 DNA: TGCAGTGCTACAGGGGTTACCTATGGCTACACCTTC.

V usage is TRBV6-1 and J usage is TRBJ2-1; tentative D call: TRBD2 (5 bases). CDR1 is MNHNS and CDR2 is SASEGT in the germline V gene. The CDR3 contains 13 residues. Trimming removed 2 bases at V and 9 bases at J, with 11 bases between. CDR3 in DNA: TGTGCCAGCAGTGAAAGGGTACGGGGTGAGCAGTTCTTC. This encodes CASSERVRGEQFF.